A selection of T cell receptor beta chains follows, all from one sample in a study of T cells in Graves' hyperthyroidism and ophthalmopathy. One entry per CDR3 protein, called by TCRdb with MiXCR from the multiplex PCR reads. The sample holds hundreds of thousands of distinct CDR3 sequences, about 15% seen once. Specimen: blood. These receptors were obtained from a woman aged 40 to 55 with Graves' ophthalmopathy. The CDR3 runs from the conserved cysteine through the conserved F or W. A D gene is named only where the DNA matches it firmly. Clone size is stated in some rows and not others, as once, few, many or a class when expanded.

few,-,TRBJ1-1,TRBV30,TGTGCCTGGAGTGCTGCAGGGTGGAACACTGAAGCTTTCTTT,CAWSAAGWNTEAFF
many,-,TRBJ1-1,TRBV12-5,TGTGCTAGTGGTTCGGGTTTCGCTGAAGCTTTCTTT,CASGSGFAEAFF
few,TRBD2,TRBJ2-2,TRBV19,TGTGCCAGTAGTAAGGGACTAGCGGGAGTTTGGCCCGGGGAGCTGTTTTTT,CASSKGLAGVWPGELFF
many,TRBD2,TRBJ2-3,TRBV12-3/TRBV12-4,TGTGCCAGCAGTATAGCGGGAGGAACAGATACGCAGTATTTT,CASSIAGGTDTQYF
few,-,TRBJ2-7,TRBV5-4,TGTGCCAGCAGCTTGCCGGGGACTCAGGCCCACGAGCAGTACTTC,CASSLPGTQAHEQYF
-,TRBD1,TRBJ1-2,TRBV30,TGTGCCTGGAGCCTCGGGACAGGGTACACCTATGGCTACACCTTC,CAWSLGTGYTYGYTF
many,-,TRBJ2-5,TRBV28,TGTGCCACCCGCCTTCGGGAGACCCAGTACTTC,CATRLRETQYF
-,-,TRBJ2-2,TRBV6-2/TRBV6-3,TGTGCCAGCACTCTAGGGGTGCGGCAGGGGACCGGGGAGCTGTTTTTT,CASTLGVRQGTGELFF
many,-,TRBJ2-5,TRBV7-2,TGTGCCAGCAGCGAAATCCCGGGTACAGGGTACTTC,CASSEIPGTGYF
many,-,TRBJ2-7,TRBV28,TGTGCCAGCAGTCTATCCCGGGGCGTGGTCTACGAGCAGTACTTC,CASSLSRGVVYEQYF
many,-,TRBJ2-4,TRBV9,TGTGCCAGCAGCGTAGGAGGTTTAGGGCTAGCCAAAAACATTCAGTACTTC,CASSVGGLGLAKNIQYF
many,TRBD2,TRBJ2-2,TRBV20-1,TGCAGTGCTAGAGATTTCACAGCGGGAACGGGCGGGGAGCTGTTTTTT,CSARDFTAGTGGELFF
-,-,TRBJ1-1,TRBV7-2,TGTGCCAGCAGCCCAGCCTTTATGAACACTGAAGCTTTCTTT,CASSPAFMNTEAFF
-,-,TRBJ1-2,TRBV7-6,TGTGCCAGAAGGAAGGGCGATGGCTACACCTTC,CARRKGDGYTF
many,-,TRBJ1-2,TRBV11-1,TGTGCCAGCGGTGACGGTACAGCAACTAACTATGGCTACACCTTC,CASGDGTATNYGYTF
many,-,TRBJ2-1,TRBV2,TGTGCCAGCAGTGACAGTAGTGGAAATGAGCAGTTCTTC,CASSDSSGNEQFF
many,-,TRBJ1-3,TRBV9,TGTGCCAGCAGCGTAGAACCAACTGGAAACACCATATATTTT,CASSVEPTGNTIYF
many,-,TRBJ1-5,TRBV6-5,TGTGCCAGCAGTTATAGCGCCAGTCTCAATCAGCCCCAGCATTTT,CASSYSASLNQPQHF
many,TRBD1,TRBJ2-7,TRBV6-1,TGTGCCAGCAGTGCGACAGGGCTGACCTACGAGCAGTACTTC,CASSATGLTYEQYF
many,-,TRBJ2-7,TRBV12-3/TRBV12-4,TGTGCCAGCAGTTTCGGGCAGGGTAGCGACGAGCAGTACTTC,CASSFGQGSDEQYF
many,-,TRBJ2-7,TRBV7-8,TGTGCCAGCAGCTGGACGGGCAGGGGTAACGAGCAGTACTTC,CASSWTGRGNEQYF
many,TRBD2,TRBJ2-2,TRBV6-2/TRBV6-3,TGTGCCAGCAGCCCTACTAGCGGGAGACACACCGGGGAGCTGTTTTTT,CASSPTSGRHTGELFF
-,-,TRBJ2-7,TRBV20-1,TGCAGTGCTAGGTCCACCTACGAGCAGTACTTC,CSARSTYEQYF
many,-,TRBJ2-5,TRBV7-8,TGTGCCAGCAGCGTACTACAGGGTGTGGAGACCCAGTACTTC,CASSVLQGVETQYF
many,TRBD2,TRBJ2-7,TRBV6-2/TRBV6-3,TGTGCCAGCCGGGGTAGCGGGCCTCCTCGGCAGTACTTC,CASRGSGPPRQYF
many,-,TRBJ2-7,TRBV19,TGTGCCAGTAGTTCGGGCTCAGAGGGCGAGCAGTACTTC,CASSSGSEGEQYF
-,TRBD1,TRBJ1-4,TRBV27,TGTGCCAGCAGACCATCGGGACAGCCTAATGAAAAACTGTTTTTT,CASRPSGQPNEKLFF
-,-,TRBJ1-6,TRBV19,TGTGCCAGTAGTGGAAGACAGGATTCACCCCTCCACTTT,CASSGRQDSPLHF
many,-,TRBJ2-7,TRBV20-1,TGCAGTGCTACTCTTTCTAGCGTTTCTATCTACGAGCAGTACTTC,CSATLSSVSIYEQYF
many,-,TRBJ2-3,TRBV7-6,TGTGCCAGCAGCTTAGATACTCCCGGGAGTATGACAGATACGCAGTATTTT,CASSLDTPGSMTDTQYF
once,-,TRBJ1-6,TRBV6-1,TGTGCCAGCAGCAGGGTAGGGTCACCCCTCCACTTT,CASSRVGSPLHF
few,TRBD1,TRBJ2-7,TRBV25-1,TGTGCCAGCACCTATTATCCCCGGGACAGGGTTGTCTACGAGCAGTACTTC,CASTYYPRDRVVYEQYF
many,-,TRBJ1-6,TRBV28,TGTGCCAGCAGTTCCGGCCCGGGACACGCTTTTAATTCACCCCTCCACTTT,CASSSGPGHAFNSPLHF
-,TRBD2,TRBJ2-7,TRBV20-1,TGCAGTGCTAGAGATCGGGGCCCCAGGGGCGGGGGGATCTACGAGCAGTACTTC,CSARDRGPRGGGIYEQYF
many,TRBD1,TRBJ1-2,TRBV6-2/TRBV6-3,TGTGCCAGCAGTTCGTGGGGACCGGGACAGGGCCCCTATGGCTACACCTTC,CASSSWGPGQGPYGYTF
-,-,TRBJ1-1,TRBV6-1,TGTGCCAGCAGTGATTGGACGTGGCTGAACACTGAAGCTTTCTTT,CASSDWTWLNTEAFF
many,TRBD2,TRBJ2-7,TRBV7-7,TGTGCTAGCAGCTTAGGGGCGGGAGGGGCCTACGAGCAGTACTTC,CASSLGAGGAYEQYF
few,TRBD1,TRBJ2-3,TRBV6-1,TGTGCCAGCAGTCAAGCCGGACAGGGGAGTACAGATACGCAGTATTTT,CASSQAGQGSTDTQYF
few,-,TRBJ2-2,TRBV6-1,TGTGCCAGCGGGGGACGGCGCAAGTCCGGGGAGCTGTTTTTT,CASGGRRKSGELFF
-,TRBD1,TRBJ1-5,TRBV2,TGTGCCAGCAGACCTGAGAGGGGGCGACAGCCCCAGCATTTT,CASRPERGRQPQHF
many,TRBD1,TRBJ1-2,TRBV12-3/TRBV12-4,TGTGCCAGCAGTTCCGTTGGGACAGGGGGCTATGGCTACACCTTC,CASSSVGTGGYGYTF
-,-,TRBJ2-6,TRBV30,TGTGCCTGGAGGGCCCCTCGGGGGGCCAACGTCCTGACTTTC,CAWRAPRGANVLTF
many,-,TRBJ2-7,TRBV19,TGTGCCAGTAGTATGGTCCCTGGGGGGATGCAGTACTTC,CASSMVPGGMQYF